This T cell receptor (beta chain) appears in the sequencing data of a study of blood T cell repertoires in COVID-19. Across the whole study: Collection of acute and convalescent COVID-19 samples took place in the United States, Italy and Spain. Nucleic acid was either cDNA or gDNA, and it came from T cells, B-cell-depleted T cells, or PBMCs.

Per the original data handling: Nucleated cell number was recorded as an estimate derived from reference gene primer amplification. Here immunoSEQ multiplex PCR was the method, and the copy in TCRdb shows in-frame clones only, minus some. D and trimming were read from the DNA, whereas the V and J calls and clone size are those reported in that table. This sample has 450,000 to 500,000 clones; 80% to 90% occur once, and the top ten carry approximately 3%. The J segment lost 5 bases and the V segment lost 7 bases, leaving 4 bases of the junction unmatched. The CDR3 covers 13 residues. Germline lookup yields CDR1 SNHLY and CDR2 FYNNEI.

This chain uses TRBV2 with TRBJ2-1; 8 bases align to TRBD2. Material for sequencing was peripheral blood. The receptor comes from a human donor in a cohort sampled during active COVID-19. This chain's CDR3 is CASKSGGDNEQFF. CDR3 in DNA: TGTGCCAGCAAGTCGGGAGGGGACAATGAGCAGTTCTTC. The entire variable domain, with the rest obtained from reference TRBV2 and TRBJ2-1, is as follows: EPEVTQTPSHQVTQMGQEVILRCVPISNHLYFYWYRQILGQKVEFLVSFYNNEISEKSEIFDDQFSVERPDGSNFTLKIRSTKLEDSAMYFCASKSGGDNEQFFGPGTRLTVL.